The rows below give T cell receptor beta chains drawn from one sample of a study of shared clonotypes between healthy human individuals. Profiled with immunoSEQ multiplex PCR; TCRdb holds only in-frame clones, not every one. The table has over 2 million clones, about 95% seen once. Sequenced sample: naive CD8+ T cells sorted from blood. Receptor source: a young man in good health. CDR3s include the opening cysteine and the closing phenylalanine or tryptophan. The D gene is left open where the match is weak. Not all rows give a size; the values are once, few, many and, for expanded clones, a class.

clone_size | j_call | v_call | d_call | cdr3_length | cdr3_aa | cdr3_nt
- | TRBJ2-1 | TRBV29-1 | TRBD2 | 13 | CSSAGVNYNEQFF | TGCAGCTCCGCGGGGGTCAACTACAATGAGCAGTTCTTC
- | TRBJ2-7 | TRBV6-5 | TRBD1 | 15 | CASSPRTGGLGEQYF | TGTGCCAGCAGTCCCCGGACAGGGGGCCTGGGGGAGCAGTACTTC
- | TRBJ2-7 | TRBV4-1 | - | 16 | CASSQSGVSTSYEQYF | TGCGCCAGCAGCCAAAGCGGAGTCAGTACCTCCTACGAGCAGTACTTC
- | TRBJ1-5 | TRBV28 | TRBD1 | 15 | CASTTEGQGRQPQHF | TGTGCCAGCACCACGGAGGGACAGGGTAGGCAGCCCCAGCATTTT
- | TRBJ1-5 | TRBV27 | TRBD1 | 12 | CASGQGHQPQHF | TGTGCCAGCGGACAGGGACATCAGCCCCAGCATTTT
few | TRBJ1-1 | TRBV30 | - | 14 | CAWSVHQGRTEAFF | TGTGCCTGGAGTGTACATCAGGGGAGAACTGAAGCTTTCTTT
- | TRBJ2-5 | TRBV5-1 | - | 15 | CASSLLQGSEKTQYF | TGCGCCAGCAGCTTACTCCAGGGTTCGGAAAAGACCCAGTACTTC
- | TRBJ2-4 | TRBV5-6 | - | 18 | CASSLSFESTLAKNIQYF | TGTGCCAGCAGCTTGAGCTTTGAGTCCACTCTTGCCAAAAACATTCAGTACTTC
- | TRBJ2-7 | TRBV25-1 | - | 15 | CASSEFSAYSYEQYF | TGTGCCAGCAGTGAATTTAGTGCGTACTCCTACGAGCAGTACTTC
- | TRBJ2-2 | TRBV4-3 | TRBD2 | 17 | CASSRLLAGVNTGELFF | TGCGCCAGCAGCCGACTTCTAGCGGGAGTGAACACCGGGGAGCTGTTTTTT
- | TRBJ1-6 | TRBV27 | - | 15 | CASSSSRVPNSPLHF | TGTGCCAGCAGTTCCTCCAGGGTCCCTAATTCACCCCTCCACTTT
- | TRBJ1-1 | TRBV6-1 | - | 15 | CASSEYGGGSTEAFF | TGTGCCAGCAGTGAATACGGGGGCGGGAGCACTGAAGCTTTCTTT
- | TRBJ2-2 | TRBV5-4 | - | 14 | CASSPRGGTGELFF | TGTGCCAGCAGCCCCAGGGGTGGCACCGGGGAGCTGTTTTTT
- | TRBJ2-7 | TRBV28 | TRBD2 | 16 | CASSPRGGGIRYEQYF | TGTGCCAGCAGCCCTCGTGGCGGGGGAATTCGGTACGAGCAGTACTTC
- | TRBJ2-3 | TRBV28 | TRBD1 | 14 | CASSFGQGVDTQYF | TGTGCCAGCAGTTTCGGACAGGGAGTAGATACGCAGTATTTT
- | TRBJ2-2 | TRBV11-2 | - | 18 | CASSLDSGSYLNTGELFF | TGTGCCAGCAGCTTAGATTCCGGCAGCTACCTCAACACCGGGGAGCTGTTTTTT
- | TRBJ2-1 | TRBV27 | TRBD1 | 15 | CASSARQGAGNEQFF | TGTGCCAGCAGTGCTAGACAGGGGGCGGGGAATGAGCAGTTCTTC
- | TRBJ1-2 | TRBV29-1 | - | 12 | CSVEGSGHGYTF | TGCAGCGTTGAAGGTTCAGGGCATGGCTACACCTTC
- | TRBJ1-1 | TRBV5-1 | TRBD1 | 14 | CASSGGQADTEAFF | TGCGCCAGCAGCGGAGGACAGGCAGACACTGAAGCTTTCTTT
- | TRBJ1-2 | TRBV19 | TRBD1 | 13 | CASTDRGGYGYTF | TGTGCCAGTACGGACAGGGGAGGCTATGGCTACACCTTC
- | TRBJ2-5 | TRBV19 | TRBD2 | 15 | CASNVGGGPQETQYF | TGTGCCAGTAATGTCGGGGGGGGTCCTCAAGAGACCCAGTACTTC
- | TRBJ2-7 | TRBV14 | - | 12 | CASSQAIHEQYF | TGTGCCAGCAGCCAAGCCATCCACGAGCAGTACTTC
once | TRBJ2-5 | TRBV6-5 | TRBD1 | 14 | CASSRTGEQETQYF | TGTGCCAGCAGTAGGACAGGGGAGCAAGAGACCCAGTACTTC
- | TRBJ1-2 | TRBV28 | TRBD1 | 15 | CASSSRQGANYGYTF | TGTGCCAGCAGTTCTAGACAGGGGGCGAACTATGGCTACACCTTC
- | TRBJ2-7 | TRBV30 | TRBD2 | 13 | CAYEAGYAYEQYF | TGTGCCTATGAAGCGGGATACGCCTACGAGCAGTACTTC
- | TRBJ2-7 | TRBV7-9 | - | 16 | CASSGWDGRRSYEQYF | TGTGCCAGCAGCGGATGGGACGGCCGGCGCTCCTACGAGCAGTACTTC
- | TRBJ1-3 | TRBV19 | - | 14 | CASSIGGSGNTIYF | TGTGCCAGTAGTATCGGAGGATCTGGAAACACCATATATTTT
once | TRBJ2-3 | TRBV13 | TRBD2 | 17 | CASSSARGGGSLDTQYF | TGTGCCAGCAGCTCCGCGCGGGGGGGCGGGAGTTTAGATACGCAGTATTTT
- | TRBJ2-2 | TRBV11-2 | - | 15 | CASSFTGKNTGELFF | TGTGCCAGCAGTTTCACGGGTAAAAACACCGGGGAGCTGTTTTTT
- | TRBJ2-3 | TRBV7-9 | - | 17 | CASSLARRVGGTDTQYF | TGTGCCAGCAGCTTAGCGCGCAGGGTTGGAGGCACAGATACGCAGTATTTT
- | TRBJ2-5 | TRBV4-1 | - | 14 | CASSQDGRGETQYF | TGCGCCAGCAGCCAAGATGGACGGGGAGAGACCCAGTACTTC
- | TRBJ2-7 | TRBV28 | - | 16 | CASSFRATLLGYEQYF | TGTGCCAGCAGTTTCCGAGCGACCCTACTAGGCTACGAGCAGTACTTC
- | TRBJ2-7 | TRBV29-1 | - | 12 | CSVEAQSYEQYF | TGCAGCGTTGAAGCCCAGAGTTACGAGCAGTACTTC
- | TRBJ1-5 | TRBV5-1 | TRBD1 | 16 | CASSLTGQGLNQPQHF | TGCGCCAGCAGCTTGACCGGACAGGGTCTGAATCAGCCCCAGCATTTT
- | TRBJ2-3 | TRBV5-6 | TRBD1 | 17 | CASSLFRDRGFTDTQYF | TGTGCCAGCAGCTTATTCCGGGACAGGGGGTTCACAGATACGCAGTATTTT
- | TRBJ1-4 | TRBV9 | TRBD1 | 17 | CASSDPLAGGEGEKLFF | TGTGCCAGCAGCGACCCGTTAGCAGGGGGCGAGGGTGAAAAACTGTTTTTT
- | TRBJ2-3 | TRBV28 | TRBD2 | 14 | CASSLRGGGDTQYF | TGTGCCAGCAGTCTTCGGGGCGGGGGGGATACGCAGTATTTT
- | TRBJ1-1 | TRBV2 | TRBD1 | 13 | CASSDRGNTEAFF | TGTGCCAGCAGCGACAGGGGGAACACTGAAGCTTTCTTT
- | TRBJ2-3 | TRBV10-3 | - | 15 | CAISYRDSSTDTQYF | TGTGCCATCAGTTATCGGGACTCCTCCACAGATACGCAGTATTTT
- | TRBJ2-7 | TRBV6-1 | TRBD2 | 15 | CASEEDPSGSYEQYF | TGTGCCAGCGAGGAGGACCCTAGCGGTTCCTACGAGCAGTACTTC
- | TRBJ2-3 | TRBV4-1 | - | 16 | CASSRQASIPTDTQYF | TGCGCCAGCAGCCGGCAGGCGTCGATCCCCACAGATACGCAGTATTTT
- | TRBJ1-5 | TRBV5-8 | - | 16 | CASSLVRSSINQPQHF | TGTGCCAGCAGCTTGGTTAGGTCCTCGATCAATCAGCCCCAGCATTTT
- | TRBJ1-5 | TRBV7-8 | TRBD1 | 16 | CASSLWAGGSNQPQHF | TGTGCCAGCAGCTTATGGGCAGGGGGAAGCAATCAGCCCCAGCATTTT
- | TRBJ2-7 | TRBV7-2 | - | 13 | CASSLDPDYEQYF | TGTGCCAGCAGCTTAGATCCAGACTACGAGCAGTACTTC
- | TRBJ1-1 | TRBV2 | - | 12 | CASSDGTLRAFF | TGTGCCAGCAGCGACGGGACGTTGAGGGCTTTCTTT
- | TRBJ2-5 | TRBV5-6 | - | 17 | CASSVFPEEGSGETQYF | TGTGCCAGCAGCGTTTTTCCAGAGGAGGGGTCGGGAGAGACCCAGTACTTC
- | TRBJ2-7 | TRBV5-4 | - | 14 | CASSFWQGGNEQYF | TGTGCCAGCAGCTTTTGGCAGGGTGGGAACGAGCAGTACTTC
few | TRBJ2-7 | TRBV5-4 | - | 12 | CASSSDSYEQYF | TGTGCCAGCAGCTCGGACAGTTACGAGCAGTACTTC